Described below is a single T cell receptor beta chain sequence and its context. Its target is not known. Germline CDR1 PRHDT, CDR2 FYEKMQ (reference sequence). The CDR3 length is 14 residues. With V trimmed by 3 bases and J by 8 bases, 5 bases remained unmatched. The PCR ran on 60 Vbeta and 13 Jbeta primers. Measured with immunoSEQ multiplex PCR; TCRdb has only the in-frame clones, and not every one. This table holds 150,000 to 200,000 clones, over 75% found once. The sample comes from a study of cytomegalovirus exposure and HLA in healthy donors. Study-wide results and caveats: One variant, a missense change in DCLRE1C, was linked in a later analysis to TCR beta V- and J-gene trimming. According to an earlier analysis, most TCR beta V segments yielded productive rearrangements about 90% or about 30% of the time. Fewer than 20,000 TCR beta sequences were associated with HLA alleles at 0.05 false discovery rate in a later analysis. Across donors, presence/absence analyses took sequencing depth to be roughly uniform.

The chain couples TRBV13 to TRBJ1-4; TRBD1 matches 8 bases. The receptor was derived from a girl in the first two years of life in good health and CMV-seronegative. Sequencing was done on a sample of PBMCs. DNA for the CDR3: TGTGCCAGCAGCTTCCGAACAGGGGGGGAAAAACTGTTTTTT. It translates to CASSFRTGGEKLFF.